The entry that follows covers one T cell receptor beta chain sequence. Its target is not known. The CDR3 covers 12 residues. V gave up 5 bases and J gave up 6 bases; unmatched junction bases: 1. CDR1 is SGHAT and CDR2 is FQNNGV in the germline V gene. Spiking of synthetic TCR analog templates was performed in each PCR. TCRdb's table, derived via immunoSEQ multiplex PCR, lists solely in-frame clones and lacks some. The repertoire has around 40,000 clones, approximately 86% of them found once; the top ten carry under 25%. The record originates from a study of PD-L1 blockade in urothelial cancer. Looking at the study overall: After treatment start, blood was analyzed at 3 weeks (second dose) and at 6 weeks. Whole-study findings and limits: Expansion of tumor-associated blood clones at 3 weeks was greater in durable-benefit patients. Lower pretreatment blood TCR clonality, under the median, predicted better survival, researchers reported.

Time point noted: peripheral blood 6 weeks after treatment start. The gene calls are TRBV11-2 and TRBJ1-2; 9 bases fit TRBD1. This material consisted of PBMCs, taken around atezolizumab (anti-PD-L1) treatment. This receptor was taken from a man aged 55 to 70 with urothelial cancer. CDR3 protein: CASSRTGDGYTF. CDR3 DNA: TGTGCCAGCAGCCGGACAGGGGATGGCTACACCTTC.